Listed here are 32 T cell receptor beta chains from one sample, sequenced in a study of cytomegalovirus exposure and HLA in healthy donors. Primers: 60 Vbeta forward and 13 Jbeta reverse. Sequencing used immunoSEQ multiplex PCR; TCRdb keeps in-frame clones, though not all of them. The repertoire has about 140,000 clones, about four fifths of them found once; the top ten carry roughly 2%. The source material was PBMCs. These receptors all stem from a man aged 25-45 years in good health and CMV-seronegative.

Written as DNA, the CDR3 is TGTGCCAGCAGTGACCACGGAAGGGGGGGGCGGGAAGCTTTCTTT. Its translation: CASSDHGRGGREAFF. The chain has TRBV6-4 and TRBJ1-1; D perhaps matches TRBD1 (6 bases). Germline CDR1 reads MRHNA; CDR2 reads SNTAGT. Trimming pared 2 bases from V and 8 bases from J, leaving 18 bases between. The CDR3 consists of 15 residues.

V usage is TRBV28 and J usage is TRBJ1-2; 12 nucleotides match TRBD1. V shed 6 bases, J shed 7 bases, and the junction held 6 bases outside the gene matches. CDR1 is MDHEN, CDR2 SYDVKM, per germline. The CDR3 has 14 amino acids. CDR3 region: CASSGGQGAPGYTF. CDR3 coding DNA: TGTGCCAGCAGCGGGGGACAGGGGGCGCCTGGCTACACCTTC.

The V gene is TRBV4-1, the J gene TRBJ2-2; 8 positions match TRBD2. CDR1 and CDR2 (germline): MGHRA, YSYEKL. CDR3 size: 14 residues. V gave up 5 bases and J gave up 7 bases; unmatched junction bases: 6. CDR3 in amino acids: CASSSGLADGELFF. The CDR3 DNA reads as TGCGCCAGCAGCTCTGGACTAGCTGACGGGGAGCTGTTTTTT.

The rearrangement uses TRBV7-6 and TRBJ1-6, with 9 bases fitting TRBD1. J gave up 3 bases and V 1 base, and 1 base lay outside the gene matches. The CDR3 extends over 16 amino acids. CDR1 is SGHVS, CDR2 FNYEAQ, per germline. CDR3 sequence: CASSLGTGDYNSPLHF. DNA of the CDR3: TGTGCCAGCAGCTTAGGGACAGGGGACTATAATTCACCCCTCCACTTT. The full variable domain, in which reference TRBV7-6 and TRBJ1-6 provide the parts outside the CDR3, is GAGVSQSPRYKVTKRGQDVALRCDPISGHVSLYWYRQALGQGPEFLTYFNYEAQQDKSGLPNDRFSAERPEGSISTLTIQRTEQRDSAMYRCASSLGTGDYNSPLHFGNGTRLTVT.

The count of this clone is one. For the CDR3, the DNA is TGTGCCAGCAGTGAGGGACAGGTCGGCCGGAGCGAGCAGTACTTC. Its translation: CASSEGQVGRSEQYF. V usage is TRBV6-1 and J usage is TRBJ2-7; 8 bases agree with TRBD1. The ends lost 3 bases at V and 6 bases at J; junction bases unmatched: 10. Looked up from germline, CDR1 is MNHNS and CDR2 is SASEGT. The CDR3 covers 15 residues.

This clone was recorded once. This chain joins TRBV2 and TRBJ1-2; D not certain. CDR3 length equals 13 residues. The V gene's germline CDR1 is SNHLY and CDR2 FYNNEI. Trimming took off 1 base at V and 4 bases at J, with 7 bases between the two ends. CDR3 sequence reads: CASSEGPSYGYTF. CDR3 in DNA: TGTGCCAGCAGTGAAGGGCCCTCCTATGGCTACACCTTC.

This clone has a handful of counts. The chain recombines TRBV11-2 with TRBJ2-1, with 8 bases aligning to TRBD1. The CDR3 is made up of 14 amino acids. Per germline, CDR1 SGHAT and CDR2 FQNNGV. The V and J ends lost 6 bases and 3 bases, in that order; junction bases with no gene match: 4. The CDR3 protein is CASRLTGGYNEQFF. CDR3 DNA sequence: TGTGCCAGCAGACTTACAGGGGGCTACAATGAGCAGTTCTTC.

The CDR3 DNA follows: TGTGCCAGCAGTTACGCGGACCGGGGCTACAATGAGCAGTTCTTC. Encoded protein: CASSYADRGYNEQFF. J is TRBJ2-1 and V is TRBV6-5; D might be TRBD2 (5 bases). This CDR3 has 15 residues. Trimming pared 2 bases from V and 3 bases from J, leaving 11 bases between. The germline CDR1 and CDR2 sequences are MNHEY and SVGAGI.

This clone came up a few times. This chain links TRBV2 with TRBJ1-1; D might be TRBD1 (5 bases). The CDR3 totals 15 residues. V dropped 3 bases and J dropped 6 bases, with 17 bases sitting between them. Looked up from germline, CDR1 is SNHLY and CDR2 is FYNNEI. Here the CDR3 reads CASSDVDRGGPEAFF. The CDR3 coding sequence is TGTGCCAGCAGTGATGTAGATAGGGGTGGCCCTGAAGCTTTCTTT.

The chain employs TRBV5-4 and TRBJ2-7; tentatively, D is TRBD1 (7 bases). The CDR3 sequence is 15 residues long. Germline CDR1 SGHNT, CDR2 YYREEE (reference sequence). V lost 3 bases, J lost 6 bases, and 19 bases lay in between. Here the CDR3 DNA reads TGTGCCAGCAGCTCCTACAGGGGAGGCTTAGGCGAGCAGTACTTC. Residues: CASSSYRGGLGEQYF.

This sequence joins TRBV28 and TRBJ2-2, with 8 positions matching TRBD1. CDR1 and CDR2 from the germline V gene are MDHEN and SYDVKM. Losses at the gene ends were 7 bases for V and 3 bases for J; bases not matched to a gene: 4. The CDR3 is made up of 14 amino acids. CDR3 nucleotides: TGTGCCAGCATTCCGGGACAGGACACCGGGGAGCTGTTTTTT. Its translation: CASIPGQDTGELFF. The full variable domain, with the rest looked up from reference TRBV28 and TRBJ2-2, is DVKVTQSSRYLVKRTGEKVFLECVQDMDHENMFWYRQDPGLGLRLIYFSYDVKMKEKGDIPEGYSVSREKKERFSLILESASTNQTSMYLCASIPGQDTGELFFGEGSRLTVL.

This chain links TRBV7-9 with TRBJ1-5, with 8 bases lining up with TRBD1. Losses at the gene ends were 1 base for V and 1 base for J; bases not matched to a gene: 3. Germline V CDR1 and CDR2: SEHNR, FQNEAQ (reference sequence). The length of the CDR3 is 16 residues. This CDR3 is CASSLGTGTSNQPQHF. CDR3 DNA sequence: TGTGCCAGCAGCTTAGGGACAGGGACCAGCAATCAGCCCCAGCATTTT.

CDR3 amino acids: CASSLGLMNTEAFF. CDR3 bases: TGTGCCAGCAGCTTGGGACTTATGAACACTGAAGCTTTCTTT. The J gene is TRBJ1-1, the V gene TRBV13, with D perhaps TRBD1 (5 bases). The CDR3 contains 14 residues. Trimming shortened V by 3 bases and J by 0 bases, and 8 bases separated the two germline ends. Germline CDR1 PRHDT, CDR2 FYEKMQ (reference sequence).

This clone was detected a few times. The gene calls are TRBV7-9 and TRBJ2-7; TRBD1 matches 8 bases. The V gene's germline CDR1 is SEHNR and CDR2 FQNEAQ (reference sequence). This CDR3 is built from 14 residues. After removal of 5 bases from V and 3 bases from J, the junction contained 6 bases not matched to a gene. In nucleotides, the CDR3 is TGTGCCAGCAGCACAGCCGGACAGGGCTACGAGCAGTACTTC. Protein product: CASSTAGQGYEQYF.

V gene TRBV27 combines with J gene TRBJ2-6; TRBD2 matches at 7 bases. The CDR3 covers 15 residues. Germline V gives CDR1 MNHEY, CDR2 SMNVEV (reference sequence). The J segment lost 4 bases and the V segment lost 4 bases, leaving 4 bases of the junction unmatched. The CDR3 here is CASSWGTTGANVLTF. The CDR3 DNA is TGTGCCAGCAGTTGGGGGACTACCGGGGCCAACGTCCTGACTTTC.

The J gene is TRBJ2-7, the V gene TRBV5-4; TRBD1 matches 9 bases. The CDR3 has 14 residues. Germline loops: CDR1 SGHNT, CDR2 YYREEE (reference sequence). V shed 5 bases, J shed 6 bases, and the junction held 9 bases outside the gene matches. The DNA of the CDR3 is TGTGCCAGCAGTCCTACAGGGGGCCGGGGCGAGCAGTACTTC. It yields the protein CASSPTGGRGEQYF. Full variable domain (outside the CDR3, taken from reference TRBV5-4 and TRBJ2-7): ETGVTQSPTHLIKTRGQQVTLRCSSQSGHNTVSWYQQALGQGPQFIFQYYREEENGRGNFPPRFSGLQFPNYSSELNVNALELDDSALYLCASSPTGGRGEQYFGPGTRLTVT.

This clone is a singleton in its sample. This sequence joins TRBV6-5 and TRBJ1-3; no firm D call. The CDR3 covers 15 residues. V lost 4 bases to trimming and J lost 2 bases, with 12 bases between them. Germline values: CDR1 MNHEY, CDR2 SVGAGI. The CDR3 protein is CASSSLGVTGNTIYF. CDR3 sequence (DNA): TGTGCCAGCAGTTCACTCGGGGTAACTGGAAACACCATATATTTT.

The rearrangement links TRBV6-1 to TRBJ2-3; 11 bases align to TRBD2. V lost 2 bases and J lost 3; bases outside the gene matches: 7. The CDR3 has 17 amino acids. In germline, CDR1 is MNHNS, CDR2 SASEGT. The DNA of the CDR3 is TGTGCCAGCAGTGAAAGGCCTAGCGGGGGGTTAACAGATACGCAGTATTTT. This gives the protein CASSERPSGGLTDTQYF.

V and J are TRBV4-2 and TRBJ1-3; 7 nucleotides align to TRBD1. The V gene end was trimmed by 2 bases and the J gene end by 6 bases; junction bases not matched to a gene: 10. The V gene's germline CDR1 is LGHNA and CDR2 YNFKEQ. There are 16 residues in the CDR3. DNA for the CDR3: TGTGCCAGCAGCCAAAAACTACCGGGACAGCAAAACACCATATATTTT. It is translated as CASSQKLPGQQNTIYF.

V gene TRBV14 combines with J gene TRBJ1-1; D perhaps matches TRBD1 (6 bases). Germline-derived CDR1 and CDR2 are SGHDN and FVKESK. V was clipped by 0 bases and J by 3 bases, with 14 bases between them. The CDR3 runs to 16 residues. Written as DNA, the CDR3 is TGTGCCAGCAGCCAAGATCTCGGAGGGGGGGACACTGAAGCTTTCTTT. This sequence encodes CASSQDLGGGDTEAFF.

The gene calls are TRBV11-2 and TRBJ2-7; TRBD1 aligns across 12 bases. The length of the CDR3 is 19 residues. In germline, CDR1 is SGHAT, CDR2 FQNNGV. With V trimmed by 5 bases and J by 1 base, 15 bases remained unmatched. CDR3 sequence (DNA): TGTGCCAGCAGCCATCCCGGGACAGGGGGCGGAATGAGGTCCTACGAGCAGTACTTC. It specifies CASSHPGTGGGMRSYEQYF.

The chain is built from TRBV6-4 and TRBJ2-1, with TRBD2 matching 11 bases. The CDR3 is 15 residues long. The junction had 6 bases not matched to a gene; V was cut back by 4 bases and J by 7 bases. Germline CDR1 and CDR2: MRHNA and SNTAGT. This chain's CDR3 is CASSVLAGDQNEQFF. CDR3 in DNA: TGTGCCAGCAGTGTACTAGCGGGAGATCAAAATGAGCAGTTCTTC.

V and J are TRBV5-1 and TRBJ1-5, with D possibly matching TRBD1 (6 bases). V was pared by 2 bases and J by 5 bases, with 8 bases between. CDR1 and CDR2 (germline): SGHRS, YFSETQ. The CDR3 sequence is 13 residues long. The CDR3 bases are TGCGCCAGCAGCTTCAGGGGAGATCAGCCCCAGCATTTT. This sequence encodes CASSFRGDQPQHF. Together with reference TRBV5-1 and TRBJ1-5, the CDR3 gives the full variable domain: KAGVTQTPRYLIKTRGQQVTLSCSPISGHRSVSWYQQTPGQGLQFLFEYFSETQRNKGNFPGRFSGRQFSNSRSEMNVSTLELGDSALYLCASSFRGDQPQHFGDGTRLSIL.

V and J are TRBV19 and TRBJ1-3; D not resolved. Trimming cost V 5 bases and J 2 bases, with 7 bases left between them. Germline V CDR1 and CDR2: LNHDA, SQIVND (reference sequence). This CDR3 contains 13 residues. The CDR3 spells CASSQQPGNTIYF. The CDR3 DNA reads as TGTGCCAGTAGTCAACAGCCTGGAAACACCATATATTTT.

The J gene is TRBJ2-5, the V gene TRBV9; 7 bases fit TRBD2. Germline trimming cut 0 bases from V and 0 bases from J; bases unmatched to any gene: 5. Germline loops: CDR1 SGDLS, CDR2 YYNGEE. The CDR3 sequence is 16 residues long. As DNA, the CDR3 is TGTGCCAGCAGCGTAGAAGCGGGACCGTACCAAGAGACCCAGTACTTC. As protein: CASSVEAGPYQETQYF.

The V call is TRBV7-9, the J call TRBJ1-3, with D unclear. Germline V gene data show CDR1 as SEHNR and CDR2 as FQNEAQ (reference sequence). The CDR3 is made up of 15 amino acids. The V and J ends lost 4 bases and 7 bases respectively, with 17 bases between them. The CDR3: CASSSFRRVENTIYF. For the CDR3, the DNA is TGTGCCAGCAGCTCATTCAGGAGGGTTGAGAACACCATATATTTT. The whole variable domain, remainder taken from reference TRBV7-9 and TRBJ1-3, is DTGVSQNPRHKITKRGQNVTFRCDPISEHNRLYWYRQTLGQGPEFLTYFQNEAQLEKSRLLSDRFSAERPKGSFSTLEIQRTEQGDSAMYLCASSSFRRVENTIYFGEGSWLTVV.

This clone has only a few counts. The chain carries TRBV19 and TRBJ2-7; 8 bases are shared with TRBD1. After removal of 1 base from V and 3 bases from J, the junction contained 5 bases not matched to a gene. The CDR3 has 15 residues. Germline values: CDR1 LNHDA, CDR2 SQIVND (reference sequence). CDR3 in amino acids: CASSIGTGSVYEQYF. CDR3 coding DNA: TGTGCCAGTAGTATAGGGACAGGGAGCGTCTACGAGCAGTACTTC.

A single count supports this clone. The chain recombines TRBV5-3 with TRBJ1-2; no definite D call. TRBV5-3 is noted as an ORF with a role that remains uncertain. The CDR3 contains 18 residues. Deletions cut 4 bases from V and 9 bases from J, with 31 bases between. DNA of the CDR3: TGTGCCAGAAGCCTGCCTCTTGGAGGTATAGGGCAACTCTGGAGCTACACCTTC. Protein product: CARSLPLGGIGQLWSYTF.

The chain uses TRBV7-2 and TRBJ1-5, with D possibly being TRBD1 (5 bases). The CDR3 runs 15 residues. V gave up 1 base and J gave up 0 bases, with 7 bases separating them. Germline V lookup: CDR1 SGHTA, CDR2 FQGNSA. The CDR3 region has the DNA TGTGCCAGCAGCTTAGGGGGCTATAGCAATCAGCCCCAGCATTTT. Protein product: CASSLGGYSNQPQHF. The full variable domain, rest sourced from reference TRBV7-2 and TRBJ1-5, is GAGVSQSPSNKVTEKGKDVELRCDPISGHTALYWYRQSLGQGLEFLIYFQGNSAPDKSGLPSDRFSAERTGGSVSTLTIQRTQQEDSAVYLCASSLGGYSNQPQHFGDGTRLSIL.

This chain joins TRBV11-2 and TRBJ2-7; 10 bases agree with TRBD1. The J segment lost 3 bases and the V segment lost 3 bases, leaving 2 bases of the junction unmatched. This CDR3 has 14 residues. CDR1 and CDR2 (germline): SGHAT, FQNNGV. CDR3 amino acids: CASSFGQGDYEQYF. The CDR3 region has the DNA TGTGCCAGCAGCTTCGGACAGGGGGACTACGAGCAGTACTTC.

The chain is built from TRBV27 and TRBJ2-1; D unresolved. V lost 5 bases, J lost 0 bases, and 14 bases lay in between. The CDR3 length is 16 residues. Germline V gene sequence: CDR1 MNHEY, CDR2 SMNVEV (reference sequence). CDR3 sequence reads: CASSPSTRSSYNEQFF. The CDR3, as DNA: TGTGCCAGCAGTCCCTCCACGAGGAGCTCCTACAATGAGCAGTTCTTC.

As regards this clone: One junction end does not reproduce the germline sequence, and a read error may be involved. The chain uses TRBV28 and TRBJ1-1; 10 nucleotides line up with TRBD1. Germline V lookup: CDR1 MDHEN, CDR2 SYDVKM. The CDR3 totals 11 residues. CDR3 DNA sequence: TGTGCCAGCAGTCTCGGACAGGGGGTTTCCTTT. Translated: CASSLGQGVSF.